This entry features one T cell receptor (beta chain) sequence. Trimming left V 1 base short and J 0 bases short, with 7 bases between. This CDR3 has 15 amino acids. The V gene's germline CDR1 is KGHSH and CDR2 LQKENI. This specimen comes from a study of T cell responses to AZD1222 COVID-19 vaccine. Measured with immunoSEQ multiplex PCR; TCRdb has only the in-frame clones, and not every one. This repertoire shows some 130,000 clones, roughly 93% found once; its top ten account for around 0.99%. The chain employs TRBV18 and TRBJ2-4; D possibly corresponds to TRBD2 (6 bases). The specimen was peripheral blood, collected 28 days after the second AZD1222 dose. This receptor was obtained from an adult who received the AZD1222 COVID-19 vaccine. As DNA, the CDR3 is TGTGCCAGCTCACCACAGGGACTAGCCAAAAACATTCAGTACTTC. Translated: CASSPQGLAKNIQYF.